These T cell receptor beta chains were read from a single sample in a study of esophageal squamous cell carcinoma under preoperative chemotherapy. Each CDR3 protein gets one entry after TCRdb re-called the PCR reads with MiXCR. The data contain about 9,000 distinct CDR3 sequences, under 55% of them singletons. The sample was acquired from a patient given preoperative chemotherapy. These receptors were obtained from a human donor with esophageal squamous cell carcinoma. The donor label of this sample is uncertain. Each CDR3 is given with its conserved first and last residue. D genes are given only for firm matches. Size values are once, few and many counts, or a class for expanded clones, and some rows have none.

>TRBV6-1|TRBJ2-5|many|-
TGTGCCAGCAACTGGGGGTCTGAAGAGACCCAGTACTTC
CASNWGSEETQYF
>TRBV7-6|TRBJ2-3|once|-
TGTGCCGGGGGGTTAGGGGGTCGGGGCACAGAGACGCAGTATTTC
CAGGLGGRGTETQYF
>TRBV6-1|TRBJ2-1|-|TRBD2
TGTGCCAGCAGACCTGAAGCGGGAGTAACAAATACGCAGTATTTC
CASRPEAGVTNTQYF
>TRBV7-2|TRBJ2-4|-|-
TGTGCCAGCCGCGTATTGGCGCGGTCTGCCAAAGATACTCAGTATTTC
CASRVLARSAKDTQYF
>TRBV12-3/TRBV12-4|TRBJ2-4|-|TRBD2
TGTGCCAGGGGCCCCGGGGGGGTTGGCAAAGACATTCAGTACTTC
CARGPGGVGKDIQYF
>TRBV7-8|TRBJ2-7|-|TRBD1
TGTGCCAGCAGCGCCCTCCACAGGGGGCTTGACTACGAGCAGTACTTC
CASSALHRGLDYEQYF
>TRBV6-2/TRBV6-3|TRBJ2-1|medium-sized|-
TGTGCCAGCAGTTACTCGGTAGACTACAATGAGCAGTTCTTC
CASSYSVDYNEQFF
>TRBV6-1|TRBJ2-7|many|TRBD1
TGTGCCAGCACAGGCCCTTACGGCGACAGGGCAAACTACGAGCAGTACTTC
CASTGPYGDRANYEQYF
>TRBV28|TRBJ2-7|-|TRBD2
TGTGCCAGCAGCCTGCGGGAGTTCGAGCAGTACTTC
CASSLREFEQYF
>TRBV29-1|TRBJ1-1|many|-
TGCAGCGTTGAAGATGGCTCCCGGATTGAAGCTTTCTTT
CSVEDGSRIEAFF
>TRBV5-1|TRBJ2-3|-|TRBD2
TGCGCCAGCAGCTTAATAGCGGGGCAACGCACAGATACGCAGTATTTT
CASSLIAGQRTDTQYF